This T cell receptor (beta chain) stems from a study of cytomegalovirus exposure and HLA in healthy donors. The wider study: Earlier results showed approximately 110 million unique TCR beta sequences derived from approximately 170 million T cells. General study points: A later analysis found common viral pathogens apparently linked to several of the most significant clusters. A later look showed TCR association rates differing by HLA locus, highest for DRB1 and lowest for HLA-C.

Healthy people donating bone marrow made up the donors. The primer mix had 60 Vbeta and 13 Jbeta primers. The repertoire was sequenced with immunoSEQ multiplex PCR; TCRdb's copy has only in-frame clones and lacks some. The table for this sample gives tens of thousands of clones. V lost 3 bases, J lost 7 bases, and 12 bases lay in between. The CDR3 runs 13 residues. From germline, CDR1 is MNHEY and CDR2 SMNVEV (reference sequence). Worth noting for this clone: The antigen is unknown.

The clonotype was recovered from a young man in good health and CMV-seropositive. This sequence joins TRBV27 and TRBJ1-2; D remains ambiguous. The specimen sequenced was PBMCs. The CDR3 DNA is TGTGCCAGCAGTTTCAGCATACTAGCTGGCTACACCTTC. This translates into CASSFSILAGYTF.